These 21 T cell receptor beta chains were sequenced from one sample in a study of tumor-infiltrating lymphocytes in primary liver carcinoma. Making TCR beta cDNA involved around 500 ng total RNA and a constant-region primer. Library construction for TCR beta comprised three nested multiplex PCR rounds performed with slightly modified ARM-PCR. TRBV1-TRBV30 forward primers paired with a C-beta reverse primer were used in the first two PCR rounds, which ran roughly 9 cycles each. Each CDR3 protein is one row after TCRdb ran MiXCR on the multiplex PCR reads. The sample has 150,000 to 200,000 distinct CDR3 sequences; 65% are singletons. Germline DNA was extracted alongside blood RNA, which was obtained from unsorted whole blood. The sequencing input was peripheral blood. The source is a woman aged 60-75 years with primary liver carcinoma and hepatitis B virus infection.

A word on this clonotype: A much larger clone lies a single base off, so this may be a read error. The V gene is TRBV5-1, the J gene TRBJ2-2, with a weak D call TRBD2 (6 bases). CDR1 SGHRS and CDR2 YFSETQ come from the germline V gene. CDR3 size: 14 residues. V was trimmed by 5 bases and J by 5 bases, leaving 13 bases between them. CDR3 residues: CASRPGSQTGELFF. The DNA for the CDR3 is TGCGCCAGCAGGCCCGGGAGTCAAACCGGGGAGCTGTTTTTT.

There are many counts of this clonotype. This chain links TRBV10-1 with TRBJ2-5, with TRBD2 matching 8 bases. CDR3 length: 15 residues. The V and J ends lost 0 bases and 2 bases, in that order; junction bases with no gene match: 2. Germline V gene sequence: CDR1 WNHNN, CDR2 SYGVQD (reference sequence). In nucleotides, the CDR3 is TGCGCCAGCAGTGAGTCCGGGACTAGTCAAGAGACCCAGTACTTC. This translates into CASSESGTSQETQYF.

A note on this clonotype: One base away lies a much larger clone, so this may be a sequencing read error. The V call is TRBV5-1, the J call TRBJ1-1; D perhaps matches TRBD1 (5 bases). Germline V lookup: CDR1 SGHRS, CDR2 YFSETQ. Trimming left V 4 bases short and J 5 bases short, with 18 bases between. The CDR3 loop spans 15 amino acids. The CDR3 sequence: CASSIGLGTGTEAFF. In nucleotides, the CDR3 is TGCGCCAGCAGCATTGGTCTGGGGACCGGAACTGAAGCTTTCTTT.

The V and J genes are TRBV2 and TRBJ1-6, with a possible D match to TRBD1 (6 bases). Germline assignment: CDR1 SNHLY and CDR2 FYNNEI. CDR3 length: 14 amino acids. V gave up 6 bases and J gave up 10 bases, with 16 bases separating them. The DNA for the CDR3 is TGTGCCAGCAGCTCCCTGGGGGGGCCCTCACCCCTCCACTTT. It is translated as CASSSLGGPSPLHF.

On this clonotype itself: A much larger clone differs from this one at a single base, so this may be a read error. The chain's CDR3 is CSVEDSGTPSYEQYF. The CDR3 region has the DNA TGCAGCGTTGAAGACTCCGGGACTCCCTCGTACGAGCAGTACTTC. V gene TRBV29-1 combines with J gene TRBJ2-7, with D tentatively TRBD2 (6 bases). Between the trimmed V and J ends, which lost 0 bases and 4 bases, there was a span of 16 bases. Germline assignment: CDR1 SQVTM and CDR2 ANQGSEA. The CDR3 runs to 15 residues.

A remark on this clonotype: Since the CDR3 does not end with the conserved phenylalanine or tryptophan, this likely comes from a read error. The chain recombines TRBV6-5 with TRBJ2-1; D remains unclear. Germline CDR1 is MNHEY and CDR2 is SVGAGI. V shed 7 bases and J shed 0 bases, with 10 bases lying between them. CDR3 length: 14 residues. The CDR3 sequence: CASNRRSSYNEQFL. The DNA of the CDR3 is TGTGCCAGCAACCGAAGGAGCTCCTACAATGAGCAGTTCTTA.

As regards this clonotype: A much larger clone sits a single nucleotide away, making a read error possible. The rearrangement uses TRBV13 and TRBJ2-5; 7 bases align to TRBD2. The CDR3 sequence is 14 residues long. Per the germline V gene, CDR1 is PRHDT and CDR2 is FYEKMQ (reference sequence). V lost 4 bases, J lost 5 bases, and 7 bases stayed unmatched. The CDR3 sequence is CASSSSTSRETQYF. CDR3 coding DNA: TGTGCCAGCAGCTCGTCGACTAGCAGGGAGACCCAGTACTTC.

In regard to this clonotype: Possible read error: a much larger clone is one base away. The chain carries TRBV6-6 and TRBJ1-1; perhaps TRBD1 as D (6 bases). Germline loops: CDR1 MNHNY, CDR2 SVGAGI (reference sequence). Trimming left V 7 bases short and J 5 bases short, with 14 bases between. CDR3 size: 13 residues. The CDR3 region has the DNA TGTGCCAGCATTTGGGGGCAGGGGACTGAAGCTTTCTTT. It encodes CASIWGQGTEAFF.

This clonotype occurred many times. V is TRBV6-6 and J is TRBJ1-6, with 9 bases fitting TRBD1. V lost 5 bases and J lost 9; bases outside the gene matches: 8. The CDR3 covers 15 residues. Germline CDR1 and CDR2: MNHNY and SVGAGI (reference sequence). This CDR3 is CASSRGQGDASPLHF. Here the CDR3 DNA reads TGTGCCAGCAGTCGGGGACAGGGAGACGCTTCACCCCTCCACTTT.

Concerning this clonotype itself: This could be a read error, since a much larger clone is one nucleotide away. This chain joins TRBV12-3 or TRBV12-4 and TRBJ2-7, with a possible D match to TRBD1 (6 bases). This CDR3 has 13 amino acids. V was clipped by 6 bases and J by 3 bases, with 12 bases between them. The CDR3 loop reads CASRHQDSYEQYF. The CDR3 DNA follows: TGTGCCAGCAGGCATCAGGACAGCTACGAGCAGTACTTC.

To note about this clonotype: It is likely a read error, because the conserved phenylalanine at the end of the CDR3 is missing. V gene TRBV28 combines with J gene TRBJ2-6, with D perhaps matching TRBD2 (6 bases). Trimming left V 8 bases short and J 2 bases short, with 19 bases between. This CDR3 region has 17 residues. The germline gives CDR1 MDHEN, CDR2 SYDVKM. In DNA, the CDR3 is TGTGCCAGCCGGGGGTCTTCCTCCTCCCCTGGGGCCAACGTCCTGACTATC. Its translation: CASRGSSSSPGANVLTI.

As to this clonotype: A much larger clone sits a single nucleotide away, making a read error possible. The chain links TRBV10-3 to TRBJ2-3; D remains ambiguous. This CDR3 is 13 amino acids long. The germline gives CDR1 ENHRY, CDR2 SYGVKD. The CDR3: CTITGSITDTQYF. CDR3 DNA: TGTACCATCACTGGCAGCATCACAGATACGCAGTATTTT.

The chain couples TRBV6-5 to TRBJ1-1, with unresolved D. Germline CDR1 MNHEY, CDR2 SVGAGI. CDR3 length equals 14 residues. Trimming stripped 6 bases from V and 3 bases from J, with 14 bases between. As DNA, the CDR3 is TGTGCCAGCAGCCTTACAGCCACCTACACTGAAGCTTTCTTT. It codes for CASSLTATYTEAFF.

The chain couples TRBV24-1 to TRBJ2-1; 8 bases fit TRBD2. The CDR3 totals 17 residues. With 4 bases clipped from V and 0 bases from J, the junction kept 7 bases outside the gene matches. Germline assignment: CDR1 KGHDR and CDR2 SFDVKD. DNA for the CDR3: TGTGCCACCAGTGACGCAGCGGGAGTTCCCTCCTACAATGAGCAGTTCTTC. It codes for CATSDAAGVPSYNEQFF.

Points on this clonotype: With a much larger clone just one base away, this may be a read error. This chain's CDR3 is CASSYQQGDYGYAF. CDR3 bases: TGTGCCAGCAGTTACCAACAGGGCGACTATGGCTACGCCTTC. The chain is built from TRBV6-5 and TRBJ1-2; the D gene is possibly TRBD1 (6 bases). The CDR3 length is 14 residues. From germline, CDR1 is MNHEY and CDR2 SVGAGI.

The CDR3 spells CAITSDRGRNEQFF. DNA for the CDR3: TGTGCCATCACCTCGGACAGGGGGAGGAATGAGCAGTTCTTC. This chain links TRBV10-3 with TRBJ2-1; 10 positions agree with TRBD1. The CDR3 loop spans 14 amino acids. Trimming took 7 bases from V and 7 from J; bases not matched to a gene: 7. Germline V CDR1 and CDR2: ENHRY, SYGVKD.

V usage is TRBV29-1 and J usage is TRBJ2-1, with TRBD2 as a possible D gene (5 bases). The V gene's germline CDR1 is SQVTM and CDR2 ANQGSEA. The CDR3 length is 17 residues. This chain's CDR3 is CSVHPASWTSRNSAQFF. CDR3 DNA: TGCAGTGTCCACCCGGCTAGCTGGACGTCCCGAAATAGTGCGCAGTTCTTC.

This clonotype has a count of ten or more. The chain couples TRBV6-1 to TRBJ2-7, with 7 bases identical to TRBD2. Trimming removed 1 base from V and 3 bases from J; junction bases left unmatched: 3. There are 14 residues in the CDR3. Germline-derived CDR1 and CDR2 are MNHNS and SASEGT. The DNA for the CDR3 is TGTGCCAGCAGTGAAGGAGCTAGCGGCTACGAGCAGTACTTC. Protein sequence: CASSEGASGYEQYF.

As concerns this clonotype: Compared with germline, one end of the junction differs, possibly owing to a read error. The chain is built from TRBV2 and TRBJ2-7, with a weak D call TRBD2 (5 bases). The CDR3 length is 17 residues. The V gene's germline CDR1 is SNHLY and CDR2 FYNNEI. The CDR3 here is CDSNLLKDSTAYYEQYF. CDR3 coding DNA: TGTGACAGCAACCTCCTGAAGGACTCCACGGCCTACTACGAGCAGTACTTC.

This clonotype was observed at least ten times. J is TRBJ2-7 and V is TRBV6-5; TRBD1 matches at 9 bases. The junction had 6 bases not matched to a gene; V was cut back by 2 bases and J by 4 bases. CDR3 length equals 15 residues. From germline, CDR1 is MNHEY and CDR2 SVGAGI. The CDR3 protein is CASSYSGTGRYEQYF. The CDR3 DNA is TGTGCCAGCAGTTACAGTGGGACAGGGAGGTACGAGCAGTACTTC.

On this clonotype: With a much larger clone just one base away, this may be a read error. The V gene is TRBV12-3 or TRBV12-4, the J gene TRBJ2-3; TRBD2 agrees at 8 bases. CDR3 size: 15 residues. After removal of 6 bases from V and 2 bases from J, the junction contained 7 bases not matched to a gene. The CDR3 nucleotides read TGTGCCAGCAGAATAACTAGCGGAGCCACAGATACGCAGTATTTT. Translating gives CASRITSGATDTQYF.